The T cell receptor beta chain under discussion was sequenced for a study of OX40 agonist ivuxolimab in advanced cancers. The CDR3 is 14 amino acids. Trimming at V came to 4 bases and at J to 8 bases, leaving 6 bases not matched to a gene. Germline-derived CDR1 and CDR2 are MNHEY and SMNVEV (reference sequence). The protocol was immunoSEQ multiplex PCR, while the TCRdb copy is restricted to in-frame clones and leaves out a portion. The table shows some 54,000 clones, with approximately 91% occurring only once. General observations from the study: CD4+ and CD8+ blood T cells expanded clonally by week 6 at 0.1 to 3.0 mg/kg.

A remark on this clone: Its cognate antigen is unknown.

Sequenced here: CD4+ or CD8+ T cells sorted from blood, sampled in a trial of the OX40 agonist ivuxolimab. V gene TRBV27 combines with J gene TRBJ1-2; TRBD1 agrees at 11 bases. The receptor was derived from an adult with an advanced solid tumor such as melanoma, head and neck, liver or kidney cancer. The CDR3 bases are TGTGCCAGCAGTTATGGACAGGGGGCAGACGGCTACACCTTC. Protein product: CASSYGQGADGYTF.